The clone carrying this T cell receptor beta chain was observed a few times. MiXCR, run by TCRdb on the RT-PCR reads, gives a single entry per CDR3 protein. The table lists 650,000 to 800,000 distinct CDR3 sequences, approximately 15% of them singletons, with 3.6% in the top ten. The CDR3 contains 13 residues. Per germline, CDR1 MNHNS and CDR2 SASEGT. The germline V and J ends were trimmed by 9 bases and 5 bases, with 13 bases remaining between them. Sequenced material: memory CD4+ T cells from blood. The V call is TRBV6-1, the J call TRBJ1-4, with a possible D match to TRBD1 (6 bases). The receptor's source is a female donor in good health, serving as a healthy control. Here the CDR3 reads CASGGQYNEKLFF. The DNA for the CDR3 is TGTGCCAGTGGGGGACAATACAATGAAAAACTGTTTTTT.